Listed here are 22 T cell receptor beta chains from one sample, sequenced in a study of CD8 T cells in Susac syndrome. When the RNA was reverse transcribed, random hexamers were used with an input of roughly 0.5 to 1 ug. TCRdb re-derived calls from the immunoSEQ multiplex PCR reads in MiXCR, one entry per CDR3 protein. The sample yields some 200,000 distinct CDR3 sequences, about 94% seen once. The specimen was CD8+ T cells from PBMCs. The receptor set was obtained from a human donor with multiple sclerosis.

The chain couples TRBV24-1 to TRBJ1-2; 8 bases map to TRBD1. This CDR3 region has 15 residues. V lost 2 bases, J lost 5 bases, and 6 bases stayed unmatched. Germline values: CDR1 KGHDR, CDR2 SFDVKD. The CDR3 protein is CATSDSGQGWYGYTF. The CDR3 DNA sequence: TGTGCCACCAGTGATTCCGGACAGGGTTGGTATGGCTACACCTTC.

The rearrangement joins TRBV3-1 to TRBJ1-2; the D is unclear. V was clipped by 8 bases and J by 6 bases, with 19 bases between them. The germline gives CDR1 LGHDT, CDR2 YNNKEL (reference sequence). The CDR3 is made up of 14 amino acids. Here the CDR3 reads CASSSVGVTDGYTF. Written as DNA, the CDR3 is TGTGCCAGCTCCTCCGTTGGGGTAACGGATGGCTACACCTTC.

The V gene is TRBV25-1, the J gene TRBJ2-1, with D unresolved. The germline gives CDR1 MGHDK, CDR2 SYGVNS. Trimming removed 4 bases at V and 10 bases at J, with 20 bases between. This CDR3 is built from 15 residues. In DNA, the CDR3 is TGTGCCAGCAGTGGAACCGAGACACCTTCTGAGGAGCAGTTCTTC. Translated: CASSGTETPSEEQFF.

V gene TRBV7-9 combines with J gene TRBJ1-2; 8 nucleotides agree with TRBD1. The CDR3 has 13 residues. J lost 6 bases, V lost 4 bases, and 4 bases had no gene match. Germline V gene sequence: CDR1 SEHNR, CDR2 FQNEAQ (reference sequence). CDR3 nucleotides: TGTGCCAGCAGCTCCACAGGGGGTAATGGCTACACCTTC. It encodes CASSSTGGNGYTF.

V is TRBV27 and J is TRBJ2-1, with TRBD2 as a possible D gene (6 bases). Germline CDR1 is MNHEY and CDR2 is SMNVEV (reference sequence). Trimming stripped 5 bases from V and 2 bases from J, with 25 bases between. The CDR3 extends over 19 amino acids. CDR3 loop: CASSTLEISGERPYNEQFF. The CDR3, as DNA: TGTGCCAGCAGTACCCTCGAGATCTCGGGGGAGCGCCCCTACAATGAGCAGTTCTTC.

The chain uses TRBV9 and TRBJ2-7; D gene uncertain. V lost 0 bases, J lost 0 bases, and 13 bases lay in between. Germline V CDR1 and CDR2: SGDLS, YYNGEE. The CDR3 length is 16 residues. For the CDR3, the DNA is TGTGCCAGCAGCGTAGGACCCCACGGGCCCTCCTACGAGCAGTACTTC. It codes for CASSVGPHGPSYEQYF.

The rearrangement uses TRBV12-5 and TRBJ1-1; D is uncertain. Per the germline V gene, CDR1 is LGHNT and CDR2 is FRNRAP. Between the trimmed V and J ends, which lost 7 bases and 4 bases, there was a span of 10 bases. The CDR3 is made up of 12 amino acids. This CDR3 reads CASAGGSTEAFF. CDR3 sequence (DNA): TGTGCTAGTGCCGGAGGGAGCACTGAAGCTTTCTTT.

This rearrangement joins TRBV19 to TRBJ1-2; D perhaps matches TRBD1 (5 bases). V dropped 4 bases and J dropped 3 bases, with 6 bases sitting between them. The CDR3 has 12 residues. From germline, CDR1 is LNHDA and CDR2 SQIVND (reference sequence). The CDR3 reads CASSTRDYGYTF. The CDR3 bases are TGTGCCAGTAGTACCAGGGACTATGGCTACACCTTC.

The chain joins TRBV13 to TRBJ1-3; D remains ambiguous. Trimming took off 5 bases at V and 1 base at J, with 12 bases between the two ends. This CDR3 spans 15 amino acids. Germline V CDR1 and CDR2: PRHDT, FYEKMQ (reference sequence). CDR3 region: CASSTRTDSGNTIYF. The CDR3, as DNA: TGTGCCAGCAGCACACGGACCGATTCTGGAAACACCATATATTTT.

This clonotype appeared once. The CDR3 coding sequence is TGTGCCAGCTCACCCGGCGGGAGGGCCCGCGAGCAGTACTTC. Residues: CASSPGGRAREQYF. The genes are TRBV18 and TRBJ2-7, with 9 nucleotides matching TRBD2. The CDR3 is 14 amino acids. J gave up 6 bases and V 3 bases, and 6 bases lay outside the gene matches. The germline gives CDR1 KGHSH, CDR2 LQKENI.

The chain combines TRBV9 with TRBJ1-1; D is unresolved. Trimming left V 4 bases short and J 7 bases short, with 17 bases between. From germline, CDR1 is SGDLS and CDR2 YYNGEE. The CDR3 length is 14 residues. The CDR3 here is CASSPSGSQIEAFF. The CDR3 DNA reads TGTGCCAGCAGCCCGAGCGGGAGCCAAATTGAAGCTTTCTTT.

This chain links TRBV4-3 with TRBJ2-2; D unresolved. The CDR3 consists of 16 residues. Trimming removed 4 bases from V and 5 bases from J, with 17 bases in between. Germline CDR1 is LGHNA and CDR2 is YSLEER. The chain's CDR3 is CASSLTAFSTTGELFF. Here the CDR3 DNA reads TGCGCCAGCAGCCTAACGGCATTTTCAACGACCGGGGAGCTGTTTTTT.

This chain connects TRBV23-1 to TRBJ2-1, with TRBD2 matching over 7 bases. TRBV23-1 is designated an ORF whose function remains uncertain. The CDR3 consists of 14 residues. Germline trimming cut 5 bases from V and 9 bases from J; bases unmatched to any gene: 10. CDR3 protein: CASSITREAAEQFF. CDR3 DNA sequence: TGCGCCAGCAGTATAACACGGGAGGCAGCTGAGCAGTTCTTC.

The chain is built from TRBV14 and TRBJ2-3; 7 bases are a match to TRBD1. Looked up from germline, CDR1 is SGHDN and CDR2 is FVKESK. J was trimmed by 0 bases and V by 0 bases; bases with no gene match: 21. The CDR3 contains 22 residues. The CDR3 coding sequence is TGTGCCAGCAGCCAAGAATGGGTACCGGGACAGCTGCCCATAACTAGCACAGATACGCAGTATTTT. It codes for CASSQEWVPGQLPITSTDTQYF.

V gene TRBV4-1 combines with J gene TRBJ2-3; 7 nucleotides agree with TRBD2. With V trimmed by 1 base and J by 5 bases, 6 bases remained unmatched. Germline V CDR1 and CDR2: MGHRA, YSYEKL. This CDR3 is built from 15 residues. This CDR3 reads CASSQGAGVEDTQYF. CDR3 sequence (DNA): TGCGCCAGCAGCCAAGGGGCGGGAGTGGAAGATACGCAGTATTTT.

The chain employs TRBV12-2 and TRBJ2-3; the D call TRBD2 from the table was never checked on the DNA. TRBV12-2 is termed a pseudogene. CDR3 length equals 14 residues. CDR3 residues: CASRLKRGGQREYF. As DNA, the CDR3 is TGTGCAAGTCGCTTAAAGCGGGGGGGCCAAAGGGAGTATTTT.

The chain links TRBV20-1 to TRBJ2-5; D possibly matches TRBD1 or TRBD2 (5 bases each). Trimming left V 2 bases short and J 1 base short, with 8 bases between. There are 13 residues in the CDR3. Per germline, CDR1 DFQATT and CDR2 SNEGSKA (reference sequence). CDR3 in amino acids: CSARWGTQETQYF. In nucleotides, the CDR3 is TGCAGTGCTAGATGGGGGACCCAAGAGACCCAGTACTTC.

The chain joins TRBV6-2 or TRBV6-3 to TRBJ1-2; no firm D call. The CDR3 loop spans 15 amino acids. The V end was cut by 0 bases, the J end by 6 bases, with 14 bases between. CDR1 and CDR2 from the germline V gene are MNHEY and SVGEGT. The CDR3 reads CASSYSLGPRDGYTF. CDR3 DNA: TGTGCCAGCAGTTACTCATTAGGCCCGCGCGATGGCTACACCTTC.

V and J are TRBV4-3 and TRBJ2-3; perhaps TRBD2 as D (5 bases). Germline CDR1 is LGHNA and CDR2 is YSLEER. The CDR3 has 13 residues. V was clipped by 4 bases and J by 4 bases, with 9 bases between them. CDR3 protein: CASSPKEADTQYF. CDR3 sequence (DNA): TGCGCCAGCAGCCCGAAGGAGGCAGATACGCAGTATTTT.

This clonotype has only one observation. V is TRBV20-1 and J is TRBJ2-3; 12 bases fit TRBD2. Looked up from germline, CDR1 is DFQATT and CDR2 is SNEGSKA (reference sequence). V was clipped by 4 bases and J by 1 base; unmatched bases: 3. This CDR3 has 15 amino acids. CDR3 amino acids: CSAIRLAGGTDTQYF. CDR3 in DNA: TGCAGTGCTATCCGACTAGCGGGGGGCACAGATACGCAGTATTTT.

This sequence joins TRBV7-9 and TRBJ2-5, with D perhaps TRBD1 or TRBD2 (6 bases each). This CDR3 contains 16 residues. CDR1 is SEHNR, CDR2 FQNEAQ, per germline (reference sequence). The V end was cut by 5 bases, the J end by 0 bases, with 16 bases between. The CDR3, as DNA: TGTGCCAGCAGCATCGGGGGAGCAGGGGACCAAGAGACCCAGTACTTC. Protein sequence: CASSIGGAGDQETQYF.

The chain carries TRBV5-6 and TRBJ2-6; D remains ambiguous. V lost 1 base to trimming and J lost 4 bases, with 12 bases between them. Germline V gene data show CDR1 as SGHDT and CDR2 as YYEEEE. This CDR3 has 16 amino acids. CDR3 sequence (DNA): TGTGCCAGCAGCTTGTGGTACGGTCTCGGGGCCAACGTCCTGACTTTC. It yields the protein CASSLWYGLGANVLTF.